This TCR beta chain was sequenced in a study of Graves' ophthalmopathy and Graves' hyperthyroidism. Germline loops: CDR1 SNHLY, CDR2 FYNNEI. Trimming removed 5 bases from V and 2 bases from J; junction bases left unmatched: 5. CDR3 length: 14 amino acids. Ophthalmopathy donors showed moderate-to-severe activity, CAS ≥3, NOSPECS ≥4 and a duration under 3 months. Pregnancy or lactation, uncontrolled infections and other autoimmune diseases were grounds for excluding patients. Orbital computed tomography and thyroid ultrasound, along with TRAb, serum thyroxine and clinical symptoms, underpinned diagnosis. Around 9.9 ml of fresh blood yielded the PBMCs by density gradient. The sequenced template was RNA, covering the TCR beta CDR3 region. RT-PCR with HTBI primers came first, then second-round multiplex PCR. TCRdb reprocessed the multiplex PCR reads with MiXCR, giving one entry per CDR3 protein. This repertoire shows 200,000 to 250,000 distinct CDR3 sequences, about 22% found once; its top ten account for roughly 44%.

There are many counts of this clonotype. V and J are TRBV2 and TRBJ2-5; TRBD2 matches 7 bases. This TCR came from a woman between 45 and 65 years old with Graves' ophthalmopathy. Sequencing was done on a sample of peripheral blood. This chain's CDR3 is CASSLGTTQETQYF. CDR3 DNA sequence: TGTGCCAGCAGTCTCGGGACTACACAAGAGACCCAGTACTTC.